This section outlines one T cell receptor (beta chain) sequence together with its context. In the study's own analysis: Amplification of reference gene primers provided the estimated nucleated cell counts. The repertoire was sequenced with immunoSEQ multiplex PCR; TCRdb's copy has only in-frame clones and lacks some. Clone size and V and J calls were adopted from that table, with D and trimming inferred from the DNA. Of 250,000 to 350,000 clones in the sample, roughly 86% were seen once. CDR1 is MDHEN and CDR2 is SYDVKM in the germline V gene. V was trimmed by 8 bases and J by 0 bases, leaving 10 bases between them. The CDR3 totals 13 residues. The sample belongs to a study of blood T cell repertoires in COVID-19. Study in general: The United States, Italy and Spain supplied acute and convalescent COVID-19 samples. T cells, B-cell-depleted T cells, or PBMCs supplied cDNA or gDNA.

The rearrangement links TRBV28 to TRBJ1-1; D gene uncertain. Sequenced: peripheral blood. This clonotype originated in a woman in her forties or fifties who had recovered from COVID-19. The CDR3 DNA reads as TGTGCCAGCGGCACAAATCTGAACACTGAAGCTTTCTTT. It codes for CASGTNLNTEAFF.